A single TCR beta chain is shown here with its context. The antigen it recognizes is unknown. Base qualities are not recorded, but no much larger clone differs from it by a single base. These data belong to a study of cytomegalovirus exposure and HLA in healthy donors (dated by TCRdb to about 2017). For the study in its entirety: According to a later analysis, one platform produced both the 120 validation repertoires and the 730 or so repertoires of the first cohort. The aim of the study was to test whether cataloging public T cell receptors could identify signatures of past pathogen exposure. A separate validation cohort of 100 to 150 different subjects was used in addition to the roughly 670-subject first cohort. High-throughput TCR immunosequencing, statistical association of individual TCRs with disease status, and machine learning were combined to predict cytomegalovirus infection status. The investigation overall reported the following: A few of the identified cytomegalovirus-associated TCR beta chains were confirmed in vitro to be specific for cytomegalovirus antigens. According to the authors, the approach could potentially be generalized to other disease states and immunological phenotypes. The classifier was reported to diagnose cytomegalovirus status with high specificity and sensitivity in both the original and validation cohorts. A later analysis had no HLA typing for the validation cohort, so co-occurrence there was scored across all 130 or so repertoires. Most TCR sequences were observed very rarely across donors, whereas some public TCRs were present in many individuals. In the study, about 150 TCR beta chains were listed as associated with cytomegalovirus. In a later analysis, TCRs clustered in the first cohort were found to also tend to co-occur in the 120 validation repertoires, with 90% to 95% of cluster scores above 0.

The donors belonged to the validation cohort of about 120 subjects, which was separate from the roughly 700-subject first cohort. Library construction relied on the immunoSEQ multiplex PCR assay. The source study handled its data this way. A statistical classification framework was built to diagnose cytomegalovirus status from the catalog of TCR beta chain sequences. In its TCRdb copy, this immuneACCESS table keeps in-frame sequences only and misses some clones. Where compared with another copy, unresolved V genes explain less than half of these, and the others have no known cause. V and J calls plus clone size are reproduced from that table; the DNA served to infer D and trimming. Within this sample are 75,000 to 95,000 clones, with 95% to 98% of them counted one time only. Jointly, the top ten make up 0.6% to 0.85% of the sample. Between the V and J ends, shortened by 3 bases and 7 bases respectively, the junction contains 12 bases. CDR3 length: 14 amino acids, cysteine to phenylalanine. Only the CDR3 DNA is retained, 42 bases long and in frame from the first base. CDR1 SGHVS and CDR2 FQNEAQ are derived from the germline V gene.

Here the chain combines TRBV7-8 and TRBJ1-4; too little of a D gene remains to name it. This clonotype was obtained from a man aged 18 to 29 in good health and CMV-seronegative. Sequencing was done on a sample of PBMCs. In nucleotide form, the sequence is TGTGCCAGCAGCTTGAGGGTGGTCCGTGAAAAACTGTTTTTT. The translation is CASSLRVVREKLFF.